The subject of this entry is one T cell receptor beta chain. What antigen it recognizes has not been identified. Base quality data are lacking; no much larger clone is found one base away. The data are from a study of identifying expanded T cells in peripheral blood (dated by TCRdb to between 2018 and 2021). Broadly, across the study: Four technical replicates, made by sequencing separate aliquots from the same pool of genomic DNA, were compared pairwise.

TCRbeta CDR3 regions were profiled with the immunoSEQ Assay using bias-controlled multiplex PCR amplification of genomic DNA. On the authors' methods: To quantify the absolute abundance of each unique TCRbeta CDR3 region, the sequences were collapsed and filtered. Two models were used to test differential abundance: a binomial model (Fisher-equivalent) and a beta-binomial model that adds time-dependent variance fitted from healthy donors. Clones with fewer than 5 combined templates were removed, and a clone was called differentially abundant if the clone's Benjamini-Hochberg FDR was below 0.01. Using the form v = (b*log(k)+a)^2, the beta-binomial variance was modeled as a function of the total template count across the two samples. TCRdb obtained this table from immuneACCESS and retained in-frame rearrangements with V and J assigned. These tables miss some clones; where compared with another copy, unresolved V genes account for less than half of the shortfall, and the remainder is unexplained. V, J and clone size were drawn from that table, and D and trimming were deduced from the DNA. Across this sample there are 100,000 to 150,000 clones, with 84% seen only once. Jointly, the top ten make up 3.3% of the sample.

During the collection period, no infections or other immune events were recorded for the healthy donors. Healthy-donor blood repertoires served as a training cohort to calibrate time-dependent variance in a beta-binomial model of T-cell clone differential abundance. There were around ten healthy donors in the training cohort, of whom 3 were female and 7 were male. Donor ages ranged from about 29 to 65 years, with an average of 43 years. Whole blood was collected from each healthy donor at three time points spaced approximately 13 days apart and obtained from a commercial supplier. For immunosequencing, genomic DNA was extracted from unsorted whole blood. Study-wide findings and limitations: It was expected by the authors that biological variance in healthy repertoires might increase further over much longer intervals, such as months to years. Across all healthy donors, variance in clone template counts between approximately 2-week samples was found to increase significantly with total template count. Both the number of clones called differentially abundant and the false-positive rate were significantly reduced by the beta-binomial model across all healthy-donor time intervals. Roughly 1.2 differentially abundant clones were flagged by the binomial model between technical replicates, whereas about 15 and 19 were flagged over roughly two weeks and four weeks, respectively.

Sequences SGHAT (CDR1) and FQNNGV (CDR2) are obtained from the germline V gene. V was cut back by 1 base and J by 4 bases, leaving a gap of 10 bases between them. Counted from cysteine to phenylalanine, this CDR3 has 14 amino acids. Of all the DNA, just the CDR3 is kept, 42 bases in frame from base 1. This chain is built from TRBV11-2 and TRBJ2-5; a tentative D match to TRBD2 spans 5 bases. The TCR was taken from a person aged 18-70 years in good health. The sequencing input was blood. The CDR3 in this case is CASSLVTSGETQYF. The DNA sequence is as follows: TGTGCCAGCAGCTTAGTTACTAGTGGAGAGACCCAGTACTTC.